This T cell receptor beta chain was found in a study of blood T cell repertoires in COVID-19. Looking at the study overall: COVID-19 samples, acute and convalescent, were from the United States, Italy and Spain. PBMCs, B-cell-depleted T cells, or T cells were the source of the cDNA or gDNA that made up the material.

Methods used by the authors: Cell counts per sample came from amplifying reference gene primers. Libraries were prepared by immunoSEQ multiplex PCR; TCRdb keeps only in-frame clonotypes and omits some of them. The D gene and trimming were derived from the DNA, and the V and J assignments and clone size from that table. The data show over 90,000 clones, with roughly 81% seen just once and less than 10% held by the top ten. The germline gives CDR1 MNHNS, CDR2 SASEGT. The CDR3 is 16 residues long. Trimming cost V 1 base and J 0 bases, with 12 bases left between them. The genes are TRBV6-1 and TRBJ2-5; the D gene is possibly TRBD1 (5 bases). Material for sequencing was peripheral blood. The source of this sequence is a man between 40 and 49 years old with active or convalescent COVID-19. The CDR3 sequence is CASSEEGRMYQETQYF. Here the CDR3 DNA reads TGTGCCAGCAGTGAAGAGGGGCGGATGTACCAAGAGACCCAGTACTTC.